One sample yielded the 5 T cell receptor beta chains listed below, sequenced in a study of CD8 T cells in ankylosing spondylitis. These receptors have no identified antigens. TCRdb used MiXCR to reprocess the 5' RACE reads, holding one entry per CDR3 protein. The repertoire consists of about 510,000 distinct CDR3 sequences, with about 5.7% occurring once and the leading ten covering 3% to 4%. Study findings and constraints: It appeared that ankylosing spondylitis blood was characterized by a TCR beta motif of several highly homologous variants.

The material sequenced was blood, either unsorted or a sorted T cell fraction (not recorded which). Receptor source: a male donor with ankylosing spondylitis.

V and J are TRBV4-1 and TRBJ2-3, with TRBD2 identical over 14 bases. Losses at the gene ends were 4 bases for V and 6 bases for J; bases not matched to a gene: 6. This CDR3 is built from 16 residues. Germline CDR1 and CDR2: MGHRA and YSYEKL. This CDR3 reads CASSLTSGRAVDTQYF. CDR3 DNA: TGCGCCAGCAGCCTGACTAGCGGGAGGGCCGTGGATACGCAGTATTTT.

This rearrangement joins TRBV5-1 to TRBJ1-3; D is uncertain. Germline V CDR1 and CDR2: SGHRS, YFSETQ. The CDR3 has 15 amino acids. Trimming pared 1 base from V and 0 bases from J, leaving 8 bases between. CDR3 sequence reads: CASSLTGDSGNTIYF. The DNA of the CDR3 is TGCGCCAGCAGCTTGACCGGGGACTCTGGAAACACCATATATTTT.

In its sample, this clonotype was seen many times. This chain uses TRBV20-1 with TRBJ1-4, with TRBD1 as a possible D gene (6 bases). There are 12 residues in the CDR3. Trimming cost V 1 base and J 8 bases, with 8 bases left between them. Germline V gives CDR1 DFQATT, CDR2 SNEGSKA (reference sequence). CDR3 DNA: TGCAGTGCTAGAGGAACAGGGGAAAAACTGTTTTTT. Protein: CSARGTGEKLFF.

This clonotype has ten or more counts. The CDR3 coding sequence is TGTGCCAGCAGTTCAGGACAGGTCGGGGACACCGGGGAGCTGTTTTTT. Its translation: CASSSGQVGDTGELFF. The V gene is TRBV28, the J gene TRBJ2-2; TRBD1 matches at 7 bases. Trimming removed 4 bases from V and 3 bases from J; junction bases left unmatched: 8. Germline V gene lookup returns CDR1 MDHEN and CDR2 SYDVKM. CDR3 length equals 16 residues.

Ten or more counts support this clonotype. V is TRBV29-1 and J is TRBJ2-5, with D possibly called TRBD1 or TRBD2 (5 bases each). The V and J ends lost 1 base and 1 base respectively, with 16 bases between them. The CDR3 spans 16 residues. In germline, CDR1 is SQVTM, CDR2 ANQGSEA. CDR3 protein: CSVEAPGATVQETQYF. The CDR3 nucleotides read TGCAGCGTTGAAGCTCCCGGGGCCACCGTCCAAGAGACCCAGTACTTC.